This is a list of T cell receptor beta chains from one sample in a study of regulatory T cells in long-lasting Graves disease. TCRdb re-derived calls from the multiplex PCR reads in MiXCR, one entry per CDR3 protein. The sample carries roughly 610,000 distinct CDR3 sequences, 15% to 20% recorded once. These data also formed part of another study, on T cells in Graves' hyperthyroidism and ophthalmopathy.

The source was peripheral blood mononuclear cells (PBMCs), collected at new diagnosis, from a patient treated with antithyroid drugs. The receptor source for this set is a man aged 18 to 35 with Graves disease. Both conserved end residues are part of each CDR3. A D gene is named only where the DNA matches it firmly. The size entry is marked missing in some rows and otherwise reads once, few, many or a size class.

TRBD2	many	TRBV11-1	TRBJ2-2	CASSLLPGLAANTGELFF	TGTGCCAGCAGCTTACTCCCAGGACTAGCGGCGAACACCGGGGAGCTGTTTTTT
.	few	TRBV3-1	TRBJ1-6	CASSQVPTGNSPLHF	TGTGCCAGCAGCCAAGTTCCGACGGGAAATTCACCCCTCCACTTT
.	.	TRBV5-1	TRBJ2-3	CASTRAGRADTQYF	TGCGCCAGCACGAGAGCAGGGCGGGCAGATACGCAGTATTTT
TRBD2	many	TRBV20-1	TRBJ2-7	CSARAASGINEQYF	TGCAGTGCTAGAGCGGCTAGCGGGATAAACGAGCAGTACTTC
.	many	TRBV27	TRBJ1-1	CASSLYARHTEAFF	TGTGCCAGCAGTCTATACGCCCGCCACACTGAAGCTTTCTTT
TRBD1	many	TRBV6-2/TRBV6-3	TRBJ2-5	CASSYLGTGGETQYF	TGTGCCAGCAGTTACCTCGGGACAGGGGGGGAGACCCAGTACTTC
.	.	TRBV27	TRBJ2-2	CASSLLDPGGTGELFF	TGTGCCAGCAGTCTACTGGACCCTGGGGGCACCGGGGAGCTGTTTTTT
.	.	TRBV7-2	TRBJ2-7	CASNSGGLPRVGQYF	TGTGCCAGCAACTCTGGCGGCTTACCCCGAGTCGGGCAGTACTTC
.	few	TRBV11-3	TRBJ2-1	CASILGGAYNEQFF	TGTGCCAGCATTTTAGGGGGGGCCTACAATGAGCAGTTCTTC
.	.	TRBV9	TRBJ1-1	CASSAGIGEDTEAFF	TGTGCCAGCAGCGCGGGGATAGGCGAGGACACTGAAGCTTTCTTT
TRBD2	few	TRBV20-1	TRBJ2-5	CSWARGLAGGQETQYF	TGCAGTTGGGCAAGGGGACTAGCGGGGGGCCAAGAGACCCAGTACTTC
TRBD2	many	TRBV27	TRBJ2-7	CASSFVRLAGTYEQYF	TGTGCCAGCAGTTTTGTTAGACTAGCGGGCACCTACGAGCAGTACTTC
.	few	TRBV3-1	TRBJ1-5	CASSQEGETDSNQPQHF	TGTGCCAGCAGCCAAGAAGGTGAGACAGATAGCAATCAGCCCCAGCATTTT
.	many	TRBV7-9	TRBJ2-3	CASSSRTRDGTDTQYF	TGTGCCAGCAGCTCCAGAACACGGGACGGGACAGATACGCAGTATTTT
.	many	TRBV6-1	TRBJ1-5	CASRSTGNQPQHF	TGTGCCAGCAGGTCTACCGGCAATCAGCCCCAGCATTTT
TRBD1	few	TRBV20-1	TRBJ1-1	CSARETGTGTPEAFF	TGCAGTGCTAGGGAAACCGGGACAGGGACCCCTGAAGCTTTCTTT
TRBD2	.	TRBV7-7	TRBJ2-1	CASSYRGGSSTDEQFF	TGTGCTAGCAGCTATCGGGGCGGGAGTTCCACCGATGAGCAGTTCTTC
.	.	TRBV5-6	TRBJ1-1	CASSLYRGGVTEAFF	TGTGCCAGCAGCTTGTATAGGGGCGGGGTCACTGAAGCTTTCTTT
.	few	TRBV20-1	TRBJ2-7	CSARERISYEQYF	TGCAGTGCTAGAGAAAGGATCTCCTACGAGCAGTACTTC
TRBD2	few	TRBV4-1	TRBJ2-5	CASSQDGTSGETQYF	TGCGCCAGCAGCCAAGATGGGACTAGCGGAGAGACCCAGTACTTC
.	many	TRBV10-3	TRBJ2-1	CATDLGGHEQFF	TGTGCCACGGACTTGGGGGGCCATGAGCAGTTCTTC
.	many	TRBV11-2	TRBJ2-1	CASSLEGVEFF	TGTGCCAGCAGCTTAGAAGGGGTTGAGTTCTTC
TRBD1	.	TRBV9	TRBJ2-4	CASSQGAGDIQYF	TGTGCCAGCAGCCAGGGGGCGGGCGACATTCAGTACTTC
.	.	TRBV30	TRBJ2-2	CAWRPQGADTGELFF	TGTGCCTGGCGGCCACAGGGAGCGGACACCGGGGAGCTGTTTTTT
.	.	TRBV6-2/TRBV6-3	TRBJ2-2	CASSYAEVSGELFF	TGTGCCAGCAGTTACGCCGAGGTTAGCGGGGAGCTGTTTTTT
.	.	TRBV6-1	TRBJ1-5	CASSNGISDGQPQHF	TGTGCCAGCAGTAACGGGATCTCGGACGGTCAGCCCCAGCATTTT
.	many	TRBV12-3/TRBV12-4	TRBJ1-2	CASSGGPQTNYGYTF	TGTGCCAGCAGTGGGGGACCACAGACAAACTATGGCTACACCTTC
TRBD2	.	TRBV9	TRBJ2-1	CASSVDEVASGSSYNEQFF	TGTGCCAGCAGCGTAGACGAGGTGGCTAGCGGGAGCTCCTACAATGAGCAGTTCTTC
TRBD2	.	TRBV4-1	TRBJ2-1	CASSQDGSGAYNEQFF	TGCGCCAGCAGCCAAGATGGTAGCGGGGCCTACAATGAGCAGTTCTTC